This T cell receptor (beta chain) derives from a study of cytomegalovirus exposure and HLA in healthy donors. On the study more broadly: As an earlier analysis found, 180 million or so T cells yielded approximately 110 million unique TCR beta sequences. Of some 400 genotyped donors, 81% grouped in the Caucasian-associated ancestry cluster.

Researchers ran the PCR with 60 Vbeta and 13 Jbeta primers. TCRdb's copy holds only in-frame clones and misses some; the assay was immunoSEQ multiplex PCR. The table lists more than 110,000 clones, around three quarters of them singletons. CDR3 length equals 12 residues. V dropped 7 bases and J dropped 0 bases, with 7 bases sitting between them. Germline V gene lookup returns CDR1 SQVTM and CDR2 ANQGSEA. This clone was found once. The source of this sequence is a man under 40 in good health and CMV-seronegative. The sample was PBMCs. The chain combines TRBV29-1 with TRBJ2-1; D might be TRBD1 (5 bases). The CDR3 region is CSGQSSYNEQFF. The CDR3 coding sequence is TGCAGCGGACAGAGCTCCTACAATGAGCAGTTCTTC.